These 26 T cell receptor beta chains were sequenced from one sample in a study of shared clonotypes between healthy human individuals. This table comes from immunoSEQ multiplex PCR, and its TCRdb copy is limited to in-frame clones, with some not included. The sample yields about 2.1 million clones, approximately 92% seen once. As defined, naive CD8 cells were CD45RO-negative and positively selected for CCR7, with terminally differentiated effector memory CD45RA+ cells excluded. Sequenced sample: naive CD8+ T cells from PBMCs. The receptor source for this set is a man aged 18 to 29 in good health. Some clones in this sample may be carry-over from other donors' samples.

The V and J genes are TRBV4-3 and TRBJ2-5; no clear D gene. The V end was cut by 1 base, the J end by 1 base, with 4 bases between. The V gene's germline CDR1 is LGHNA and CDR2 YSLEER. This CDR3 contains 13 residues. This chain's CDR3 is CASSQGAQETQYF. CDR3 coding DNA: TGCGCCAGCAGCCAAGGGGCCCAAGAGACCCAGTACTTC.

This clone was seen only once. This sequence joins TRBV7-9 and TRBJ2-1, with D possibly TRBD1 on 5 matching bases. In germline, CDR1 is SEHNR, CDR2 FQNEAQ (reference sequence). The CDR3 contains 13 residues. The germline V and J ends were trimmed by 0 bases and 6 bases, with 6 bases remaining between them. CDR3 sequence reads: CASSLAGLNEQFF. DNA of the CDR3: TGTGCCAGCAGCTTAGCGGGGCTCAATGAGCAGTTCTTC. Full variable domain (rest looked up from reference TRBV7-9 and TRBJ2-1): DTGVSQNPRHKITKRGQNVTFRCDPISEHNRLYWYRQTLGQGPEFLTYFQNEAQLEKSRLLSDRFSAERPKGSFSTLEIQRTEQGDSAMYLCASSLAGLNEQFFGPGTRLTVL.

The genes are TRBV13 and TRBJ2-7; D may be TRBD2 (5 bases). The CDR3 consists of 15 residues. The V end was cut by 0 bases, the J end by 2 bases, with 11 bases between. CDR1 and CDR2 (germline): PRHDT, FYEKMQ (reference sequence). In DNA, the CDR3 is TGTGCCAGCAGCTTAGGCGGGGTTCCTCCCTACGAGCAGTACTTC. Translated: CASSLGGVPPYEQYF.

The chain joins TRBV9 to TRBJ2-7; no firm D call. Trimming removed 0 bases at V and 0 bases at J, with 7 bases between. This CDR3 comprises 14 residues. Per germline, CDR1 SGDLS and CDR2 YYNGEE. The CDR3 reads CASSVEVRSYEQYF. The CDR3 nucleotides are TGTGCCAGCAGCGTAGAGGTCCGCTCCTACGAGCAGTACTTC.

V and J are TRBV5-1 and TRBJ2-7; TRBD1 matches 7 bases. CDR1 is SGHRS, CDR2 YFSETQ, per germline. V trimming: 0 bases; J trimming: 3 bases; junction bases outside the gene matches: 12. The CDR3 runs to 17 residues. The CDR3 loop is CASSLEARDSTLYEQYF. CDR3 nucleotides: TGCGCCAGCAGCTTGGAAGCCCGGGACAGTACCCTCTACGAGCAGTACTTC.

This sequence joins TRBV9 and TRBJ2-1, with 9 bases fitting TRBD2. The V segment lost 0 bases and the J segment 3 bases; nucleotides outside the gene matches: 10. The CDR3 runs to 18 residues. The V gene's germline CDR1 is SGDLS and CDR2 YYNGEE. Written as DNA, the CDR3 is TGTGCCAGCAGCGTAGTGGATAGCGGGAGTCCAAGCTACAATGAGCAGTTCTTC. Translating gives CASSVVDSGSPSYNEQFF.

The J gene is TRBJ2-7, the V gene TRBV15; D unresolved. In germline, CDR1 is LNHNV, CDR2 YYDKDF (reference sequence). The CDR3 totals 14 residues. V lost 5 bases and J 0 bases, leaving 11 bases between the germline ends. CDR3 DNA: TGTGCCACCAGCGCCGACATGATCTCCTACGAGCAGTACTTC. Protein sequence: CATSADMISYEQYF.

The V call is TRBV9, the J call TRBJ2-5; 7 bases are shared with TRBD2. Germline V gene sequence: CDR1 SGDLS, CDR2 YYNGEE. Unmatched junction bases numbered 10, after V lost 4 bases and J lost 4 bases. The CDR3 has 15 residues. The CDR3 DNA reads TGTGCCAGCAGCTATCTAGCGGCGGGGCGAGAGACCCAGTACTTC. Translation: CASSYLAAGRETQYF.

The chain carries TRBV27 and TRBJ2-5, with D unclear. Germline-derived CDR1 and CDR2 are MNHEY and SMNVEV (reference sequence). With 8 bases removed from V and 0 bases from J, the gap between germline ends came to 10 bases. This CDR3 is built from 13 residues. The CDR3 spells CASGLRHQETQYF. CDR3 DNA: TGTGCCAGCGGCCTGCGGCACCAAGAGACCCAGTACTTC.

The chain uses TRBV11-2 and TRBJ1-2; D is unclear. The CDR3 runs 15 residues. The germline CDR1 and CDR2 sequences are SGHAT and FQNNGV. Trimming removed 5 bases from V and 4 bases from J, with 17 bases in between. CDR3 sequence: CASSGEWGIAYGYTF. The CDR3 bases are TGTGCCAGCAGCGGAGAATGGGGAATCGCCTATGGCTACACCTTC.

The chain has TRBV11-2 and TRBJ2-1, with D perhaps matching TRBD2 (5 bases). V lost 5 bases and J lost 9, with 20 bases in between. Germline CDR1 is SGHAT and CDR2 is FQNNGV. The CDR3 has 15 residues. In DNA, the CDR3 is TGTGCCAGCAGCCTAGGGCCAGGAGGTGTGGGTGAGCAGTTCTTC. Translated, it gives CASSLGPGGVGEQFF. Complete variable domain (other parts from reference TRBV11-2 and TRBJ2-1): EAGVAQSPRYKIIEKRQSVAFWCNPISGHATLYWYQQILGQGPKLLIQFQNNGVVDDSQLPKDRFSAERLKGVDSTLKIQPAKLEDSAVYLCASSLGPGGVGEQFFGPGTRLTVL.

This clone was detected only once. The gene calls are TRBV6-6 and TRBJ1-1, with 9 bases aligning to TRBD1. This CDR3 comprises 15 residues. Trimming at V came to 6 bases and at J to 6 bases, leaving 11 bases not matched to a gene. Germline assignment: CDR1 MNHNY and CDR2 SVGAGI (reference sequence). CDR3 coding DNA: TGTGCCAGCAGCCGACTGCCGGGACAGGGACCTGAAGCTTTCTTT. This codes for CASSRLPGQGPEAFF.

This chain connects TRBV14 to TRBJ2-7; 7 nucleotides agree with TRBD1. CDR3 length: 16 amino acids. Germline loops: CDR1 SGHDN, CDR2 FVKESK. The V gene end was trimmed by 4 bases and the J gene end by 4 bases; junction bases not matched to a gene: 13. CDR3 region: CASSPGVAGGRYEQYF. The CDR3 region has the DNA TGTGCCAGCAGCCCAGGAGTGGCAGGGGGAAGATACGAGCAGTACTTC.

CDR3 sequence: CASGHPGTGNTDTQYF. The CDR3 DNA sequence: TGTGCTAGTGGTCACCCCGGGACAGGGAACACAGATACGCAGTATTTT. V usage is TRBV12-5 and J usage is TRBJ2-3; 9 bases align to TRBD1. The germline gives CDR1 LGHNT, CDR2 FRNRAP. The CDR3 has 16 amino acids. With 5 bases clipped from V and 2 bases from J, the junction kept 8 bases outside the gene matches. The full variable domain, in which reference TRBV12-5 and TRBJ2-3 provide the parts outside the CDR3, is DARVTQTPRHKVTEMGQEVTMRCQPILGHNTVFWYRQTMMQGLELLAYFRNRAPLDDSGMPKDRFSAEMPDATLATLKIQPSEPRDSAVYFCASGHPGTGNTDTQYFGPGTRLTVL.

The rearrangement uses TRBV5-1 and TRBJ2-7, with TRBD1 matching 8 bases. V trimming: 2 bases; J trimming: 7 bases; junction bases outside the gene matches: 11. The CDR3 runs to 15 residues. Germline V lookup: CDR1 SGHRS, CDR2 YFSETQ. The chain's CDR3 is CASSFRPTGEWEQYF. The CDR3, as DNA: TGCGCCAGCAGCTTCCGGCCGACAGGGGAGTGGGAGCAGTACTTC.

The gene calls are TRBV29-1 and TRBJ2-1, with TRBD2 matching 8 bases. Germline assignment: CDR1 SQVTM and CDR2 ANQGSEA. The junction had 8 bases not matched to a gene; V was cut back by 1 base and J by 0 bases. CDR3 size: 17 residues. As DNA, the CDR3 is TGCAGCGTTGAAGGGGCTAGCGGGCGTAGCTCCTACAATGAGCAGTTCTTC. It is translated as CSVEGASGRSSYNEQFF.

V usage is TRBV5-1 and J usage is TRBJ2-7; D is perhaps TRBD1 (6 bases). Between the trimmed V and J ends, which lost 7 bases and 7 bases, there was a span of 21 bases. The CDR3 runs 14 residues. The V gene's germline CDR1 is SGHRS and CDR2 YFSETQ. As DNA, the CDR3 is TGCGCCAGCGGGGGCGGTACATCCGGTGATGAGCAGTACTTC. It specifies CASGGGTSGDEQYF.

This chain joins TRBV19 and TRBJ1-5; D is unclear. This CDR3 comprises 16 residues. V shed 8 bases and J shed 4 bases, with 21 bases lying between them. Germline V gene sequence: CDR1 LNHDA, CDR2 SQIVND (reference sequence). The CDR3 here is CASDNPLTGRNQPQHF. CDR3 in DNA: TGTGCCAGTGACAACCCCCTCACCGGAAGAAATCAGCCCCAGCATTTT. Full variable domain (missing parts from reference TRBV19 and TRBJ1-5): DGGITQSPKYLFRKEGQNVTLSCEQNLNHDAMYWYRQDPGQGLRLIYYSQIVNDFQKGDIAEGYSVSREKKESFPLTVTSAQKNPTAFYLCASDNPLTGRNQPQHFGDGTRLSIL.

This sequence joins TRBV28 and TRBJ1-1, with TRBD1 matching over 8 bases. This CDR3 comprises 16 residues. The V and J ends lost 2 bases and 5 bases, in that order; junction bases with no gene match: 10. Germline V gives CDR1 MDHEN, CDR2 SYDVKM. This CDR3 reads CASSLSLTGARTEAFF. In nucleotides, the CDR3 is TGTGCCAGCAGTTTAAGTTTGACAGGGGCGAGGACTGAAGCTTTCTTT.

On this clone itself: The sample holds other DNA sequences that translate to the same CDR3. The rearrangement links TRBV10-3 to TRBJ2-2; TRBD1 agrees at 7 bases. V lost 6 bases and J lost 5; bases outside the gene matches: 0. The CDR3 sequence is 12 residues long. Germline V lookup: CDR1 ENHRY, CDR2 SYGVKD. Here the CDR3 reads CAIRQGTGELFF. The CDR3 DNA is TGTGCCATCAGACAGGGGACCGGGGAGCTGTTTTTT.

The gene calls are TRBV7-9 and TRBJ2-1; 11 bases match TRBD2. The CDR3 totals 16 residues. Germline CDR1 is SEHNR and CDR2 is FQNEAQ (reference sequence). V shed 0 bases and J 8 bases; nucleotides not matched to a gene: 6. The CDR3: CASSLAGLADWDEQFF. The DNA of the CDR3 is TGTGCCAGCAGCTTAGCGGGACTAGCGGATTGGGATGAGCAGTTCTTC.

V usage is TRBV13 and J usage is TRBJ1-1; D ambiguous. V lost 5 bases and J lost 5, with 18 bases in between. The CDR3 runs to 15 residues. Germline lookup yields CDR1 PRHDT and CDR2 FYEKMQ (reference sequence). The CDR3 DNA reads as TGTGCCAGCAGCCGACCATCAGAGATGGGGACTGAAGCTTTCTTT. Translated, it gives CASSRPSEMGTEAFF.

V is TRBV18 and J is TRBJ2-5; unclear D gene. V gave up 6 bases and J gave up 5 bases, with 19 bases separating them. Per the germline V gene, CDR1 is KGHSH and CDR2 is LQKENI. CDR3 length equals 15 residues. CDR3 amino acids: CASSSTRLEYETQYF. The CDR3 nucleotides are TGTGCCAGCTCTTCTACCCGCCTAGAATACGAGACCCAGTACTTC. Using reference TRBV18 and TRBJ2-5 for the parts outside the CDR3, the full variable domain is NAGVMQNPRHLVRRRGQEARLRCSPMKGHSHVYWYRQLPEEGLKFMVYLQKENIIDESGMPKERFSAEFPKEGPSILRIQQVVRGDSAAYFCASSSTRLEYETQYFGPGTRLLVL.

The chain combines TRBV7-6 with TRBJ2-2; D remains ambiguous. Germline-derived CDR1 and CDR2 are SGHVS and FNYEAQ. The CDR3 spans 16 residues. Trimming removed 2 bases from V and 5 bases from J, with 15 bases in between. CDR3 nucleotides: TGTGCCAGCAGCTTATACGTCTACTCGAGGACCGGGGAGCTGTTTTTT. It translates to CASSLYVYSRTGELFF.

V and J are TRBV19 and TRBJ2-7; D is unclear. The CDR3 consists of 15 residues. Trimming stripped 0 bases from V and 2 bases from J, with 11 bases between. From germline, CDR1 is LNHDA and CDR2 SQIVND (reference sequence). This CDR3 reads CASSIDPTDTYEQYF. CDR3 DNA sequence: TGTGCCAGTAGTATAGACCCTACTGATACCTACGAGCAGTACTTC.

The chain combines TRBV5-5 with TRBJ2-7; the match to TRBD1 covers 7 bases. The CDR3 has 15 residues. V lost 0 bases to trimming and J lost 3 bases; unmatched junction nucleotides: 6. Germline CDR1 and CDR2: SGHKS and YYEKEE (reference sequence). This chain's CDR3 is CASSLAPDRYYEQYF. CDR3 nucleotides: TGTGCCAGCAGCTTGGCCCCGGACAGGTACTACGAGCAGTACTTC.